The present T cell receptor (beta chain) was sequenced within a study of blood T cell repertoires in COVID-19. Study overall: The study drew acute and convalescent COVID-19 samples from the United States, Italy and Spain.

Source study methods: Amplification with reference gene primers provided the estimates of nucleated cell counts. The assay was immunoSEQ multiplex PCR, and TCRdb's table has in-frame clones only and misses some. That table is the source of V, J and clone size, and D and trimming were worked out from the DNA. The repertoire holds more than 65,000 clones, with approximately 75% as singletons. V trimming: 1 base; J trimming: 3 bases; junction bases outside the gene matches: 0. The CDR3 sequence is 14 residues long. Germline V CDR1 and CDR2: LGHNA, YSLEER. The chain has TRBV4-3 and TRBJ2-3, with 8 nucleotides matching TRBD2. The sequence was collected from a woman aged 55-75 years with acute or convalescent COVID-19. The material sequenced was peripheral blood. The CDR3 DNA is TGCGCCAGCAGCCAAGGCGGGGGGACAGATACGCAGTATTTT. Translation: CASSQGGGTDTQYF.